This TCR beta chain emerged from a study of CD8+ T cells in alopecia areata. As for the study in general: Patients in the treated group were given tofacitinib by mouth, 5 to 10 mg twice a day. Study-wide results and caveats: Affected lesional scalp, above all in alopecia totalis/universalis, was more clonal than normal scalp.

Reverse transcription of extracted RNA yielded cDNA, which provided the sequencing template. Method: immunoSEQ multiplex PCR; TCRdb's copy keeps in-frame clones and lacks some. The sample shows approximately 57,000 clones, 96% of them seen only once. Notes on this clone: Its antigen is as yet unknown.

V was shortened by 5 bases and J by 1 base, with 12 bases between the two germline ends. Germline loops: CDR1 SNHLY, CDR2 FYNNEI. The CDR3 runs 14 residues. Punch biopsies of lesional scalp, plus peripheral blood, were taken from alopecia areata patients. PBMCs, the starting material, were the source of sorted CD4+ and CD8+ T cells. This TCR derives from a human donor with alopecia areata. This rearrangement joins TRBV2 to TRBJ2-7; D may correspond to TRBD1 or TRBD2 (6 bases each). The sample consisted of CD8+ T cells sorted from blood, taken at week 0. CDR3 DNA sequence: TGTGCCAGCAGTAGAGGGGGGACTTCCTACGAGCAGTACTTC. Its protein product is CASSRGGTSYEQYF.